The TCR beta chain described here comes from a study of PD-L1 blockade in urothelial cancer. Background on the study: Patients began atezolizumab, 1,200 mg intravenously every 3 weeks, at some point between 2012 and 2014. Blood was subjected to analysis at 3 weeks (second dose) and 6 weeks following treatment start. A median blood sample held about 140,000 T cells and approximately 83,000 unique TCRs.

CDR1 and CDR2 from the germline V gene are MNHEY and SMNVEV (reference sequence). This CDR3 is 16 amino acids long. V lost 6 bases, J lost 2 bases, and 8 bases stayed unmatched. Some clones are missing from TCRdb's copy, which holds only in-frame ones; the method was immunoSEQ multiplex PCR. Among about 74,000 clones listed, roughly 84% were seen once. The study enrolled patients with locally advanced or metastatic urothelial carcinoma. The chain links TRBV27 to TRBJ2-7, with TRBD2 matching over 12 bases. This specimen was PBMCs, taken around atezolizumab (anti-PD-L1) treatment. This TCR was sampled from a man between 70 and 80 years old with urothelial cancer. CDR3 in amino acids: CASSMLLAGGPYEQYF. Written as DNA, the CDR3 is TGTGCCAGCAGCATGCTTCTAGCGGGAGGGCCCTACGAGCAGTACTTC.